The clone carrying this T cell receptor (beta chain) showed up many times. What it recognizes is unknown. This sample is drawn from a study of early T cells in non-severe SARS-CoV-2 infection. Turning to the study itself: Sequenced bulk RNA came from whole blood that was unsorted, and chains were unpaired. Points from the study as a whole: Comparison of clonotypes with VDJdb favored anti-spike CD8 responses while missing private and CD4 specificities.

As part of library construction, unique molecular identifiers were attached to individual cDNA molecules. A single record per CDR3 protein comes from TCRdb applying MiXCR to the 5' RACE reads. The sample yields about 68,000 distinct CDR3 sequences, approximately 10% seen once. The sequenced material came from whole blood. The sequence was obtained from an adult who was a healthcare worker with PCR-confirmed SARS-CoV-2 infection or an uninfected control (not recorded which).

The DNA for the CDR3 is TGTGCCAGCAGCCCCACTGGGGCCAACGTCCTGACTTTC. Residues: CASSPTGANVLTF. J is TRBJ2-6 and V is TRBV7-9; D is unclear. The CDR3 is made up of 13 amino acids. V was cut by 5 bases and J by 2 bases, with 4 bases left in between. In germline, CDR1 is SEHNR, CDR2 FQNEAQ (reference sequence). Drawing the rest from reference TRBV7-9 and TRBJ2-6, the complete variable domain is DTGVSQNPRHKITKRGQNVTFRCDPISEHNRLYWYRQTLGQGPEFLTYFQNEAQLEKSRLLSDRFSAERPKGSFSTLEIQRTEQGDSAMYLCASSPTGANVLTFGAGSRLTVL.